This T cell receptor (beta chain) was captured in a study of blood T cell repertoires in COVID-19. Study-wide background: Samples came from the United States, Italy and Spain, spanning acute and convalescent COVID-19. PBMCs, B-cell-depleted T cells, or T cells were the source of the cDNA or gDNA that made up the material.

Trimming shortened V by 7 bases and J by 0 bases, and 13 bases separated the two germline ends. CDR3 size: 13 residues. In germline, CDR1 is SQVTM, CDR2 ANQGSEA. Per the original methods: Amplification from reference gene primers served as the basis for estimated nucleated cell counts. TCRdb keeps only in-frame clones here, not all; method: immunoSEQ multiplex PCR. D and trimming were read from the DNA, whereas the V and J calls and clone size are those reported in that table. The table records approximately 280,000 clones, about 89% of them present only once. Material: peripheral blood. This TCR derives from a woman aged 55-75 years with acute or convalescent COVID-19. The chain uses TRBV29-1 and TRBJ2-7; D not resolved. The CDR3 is CSAVTAGSYEQYF. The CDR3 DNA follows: TGCAGCGCCGTAACGGCAGGCTCCTACGAGCAGTACTTC.